This T cell receptor (beta chain) is from a study of blood T cell repertoires in COVID-19. The CDR3 covers 16 residues. The V gene end was trimmed by 5 bases and the J gene end by 5 bases; junction bases not matched to a gene: 8. Germline CDR1 and CDR2: SNHLY and FYNNEI. Assay used: immunoSEQ multiplex PCR; TCRdb lists only in-frame clones, some missing. The repertoire has 70,000 to 100,000 clones, about 70% of them found once; the top ten carry roughly 24%. The sample was peripheral blood. The chain joins TRBV2 to TRBJ2-1; 11 nucleotides match TRBD2. This clonotype was sampled from a woman in her sixties in a cohort sampled during active or convalescent COVID-19. The CDR3 loop is CASSRELAGAHNEQFF. CDR3 DNA sequence: TGTGCCAGCAGTCGAGAACTAGCGGGGGCCCACAATGAGCAGTTCTTC.